This T cell receptor beta chain stems from a study of T-cell memory formation after mild COVID-19. The wider study: Most TCR clusters belonged to a single donor. Study observations and caveats: Some clones that responded turned up in pre-infection memory, which suggests that cross-reactive memory joined in. Later expanders leaned CD4+, whereas day 15 to 85 contracting clones were balanced CD4/CD8.

In regard to this clonotype: What it recognizes is unknown.

V shed 6 bases and J shed 0 bases, with 14 bases lying between them. Germline V gene lookup returns CDR1 SNHLY and CDR2 FYNNEI. The CDR3 sequence is 15 residues long. TCRdb re-called the 5' RACE reads with MiXCR, one entry per CDR3 protein. The table includes approximately 410,000 distinct CDR3 sequences, more than 20% detected once. This chain joins TRBV2 and TRBJ1-1; D may be TRBD1 (6 bases). Sequenced: PBMCs or a T cell subset sorted from them (not recorded which). This TCR derives from an adult woman who had mild COVID-19 (a few samples of this study predate the infection). Cell type and time point are not known. CDR3 coding DNA: TGTGCCAGCAGCCTACCCACAGGGATGAACACTGAAGCTTTCTTT. Translating gives CASSLPTGMNTEAFF.